This TCR beta chain was recovered during a study of T cell responses to AZD1222 COVID-19 vaccine. Study-wide results and caveats: No day 14 peak samples; only post-peak repertoires were characterized. Two AZD1222 administrations were followed by greater Spike-specific TCR breadth and depth. Most donors were white British, females outnumbered males, and clonal diversity was possibly underestimated.

A word on this clone: Its target is unknown.

Generated by immunoSEQ multiplex PCR, the TCRdb table keeps only in-frame clones and is missing some. The table includes 150,000 to 200,000 clones, around 88% detected once. Pooling of second doses given at about 4 or about 12 weeks was done. The source was peripheral blood, collected 28 days after the second AZD1222 dose. This TCR was recovered from an adult who received the AZD1222 COVID-19 vaccine.

The DNA for the CDR3 is TGTGCCAGCAGCTTATCAGGGGGAGGTTGGGAGACCCAGTACTTC. This gives the protein CASSLSGGGWETQYF. The gene calls are TRBV7-3 and TRBJ2-5; D is perhaps TRBD1 (7 bases). The CDR3 totals 15 residues. V shed 2 bases and J shed 5 bases, with 15 bases lying between them. CDR1 and CDR2 from the germline V gene are SGHTA and FQGTGA.